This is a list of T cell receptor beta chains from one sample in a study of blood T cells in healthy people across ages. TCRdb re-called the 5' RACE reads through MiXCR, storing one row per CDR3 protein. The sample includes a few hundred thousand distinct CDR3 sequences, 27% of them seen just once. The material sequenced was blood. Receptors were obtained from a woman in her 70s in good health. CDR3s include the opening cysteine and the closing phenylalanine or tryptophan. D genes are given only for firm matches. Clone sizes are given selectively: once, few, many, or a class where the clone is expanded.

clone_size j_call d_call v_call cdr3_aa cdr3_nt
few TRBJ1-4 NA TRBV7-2 CASSPFRGLANEKLFF TGTGCCAGCAGCCCCTTCAGGGGTTTGGCTAATGAAAAACTGTTTTTT
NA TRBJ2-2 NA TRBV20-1 CSAPFGGGELFF TGCAGTGCCCCGTTCGGGGGTGGGGAGCTGTTTTTT
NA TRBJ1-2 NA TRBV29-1 CSVGVINYGYTF TGCAGCGTTGGGGTCATTAACTATGGCTACACCTTC
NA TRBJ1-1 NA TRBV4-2 CASSQRDRSTEAFF TGTGCCAGCAGCCAAAGAGACAGGAGCACTGAAGCTTTCTTT
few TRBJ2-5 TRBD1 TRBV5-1 CASSADRTGFETQYF TGCGCCAGCAGCGCGGATAGGACAGGGTTCGAGACCCAGTACTTC
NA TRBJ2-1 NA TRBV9 CASSVVHMDNEQFF TGTGCCAGCAGCGTAGTACATATGGACAATGAGCAGTTCTTC
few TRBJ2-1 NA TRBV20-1 CSARARQADRQFF TGCAGTGCTAGAGCCAGGCAAGCCGATCGACAGTTCTTC
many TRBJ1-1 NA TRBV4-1 CASSHTSQTSGVAFF TGCGCCAGCAGCCATACCTCCCAGACAAGCGGTGTCGCTTTCTTT
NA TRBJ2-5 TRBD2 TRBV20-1 CSALPSSGTQETQYF TGCAGTGCTCTACCTTCTAGCGGTACCCAAGAGACCCAGTACTTC
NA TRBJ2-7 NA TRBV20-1 CSARDPPFGGEQYF TGCAGTGCTAGAGACCCCCCCTTTGGGGGTGAGCAGTACTTC
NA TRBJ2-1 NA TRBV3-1 CASSQDTYPVGEQFF TGTGCCAGCAGCCAAGACACATATCCCGTTGGTGAGCAGTTCTTC
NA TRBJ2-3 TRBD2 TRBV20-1 CSALSGDTQYF TGCAGTGCCCTTAGCGGGGATACGCAGTATTTT
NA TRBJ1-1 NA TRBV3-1 CASSPNGRGEAFF TGTGCCAGCAGCCCTAATGGGCGGGGAGAAGCTTTCTTT
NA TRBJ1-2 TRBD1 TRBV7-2 CASSSYGTDIYGYTF TGTGCCAGCAGCTCCTACGGGACAGACATCTATGGCTACACCTTC
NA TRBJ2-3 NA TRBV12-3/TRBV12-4 CASSSRLEDTQYF TGTGCCAGCAGTTCCCGACTAGAGGATACGCAGTATTTT
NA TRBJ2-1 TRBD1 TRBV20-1 CSATGQATYNEQFF TGCAGTGCTACGGGACAGGCGACCTACAATGAGCAGTTCTTC
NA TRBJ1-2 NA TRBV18 CASSPFPGRYGYTF TGTGCCAGCTCACCATTCCCCGGAAGATATGGCTACACCTTC
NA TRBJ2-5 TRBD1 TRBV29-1 CSIGTGIQETQYF TGCAGCATTGGGACAGGAATACAAGAGACCCAGTACTTC
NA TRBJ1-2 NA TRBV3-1 CASSQLDGYTF TGTGCCAGCAGCCAACTCGATGGCTACACCTTC
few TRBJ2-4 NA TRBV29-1 CSAGRDKNIQYF TGCAGCGCAGGGAGAGACAAAAACATTCAGTACTTC
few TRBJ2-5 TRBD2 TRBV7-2 CASSLVGTSGEETQYF TGTGCCAGCAGCTTAGTAGGGACTAGCGGAGAAGAGACCCAGTACTTC
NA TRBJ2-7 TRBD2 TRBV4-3 CASSQGERGPYEQYF TGCGCCAGCAGCCAAGGCGAGCGGGGGCCCTACGAGCAGTACTTC
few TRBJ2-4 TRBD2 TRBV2 CTSPASGDAIQYF TGTACCAGCCCCGCTAGCGGGGACGCCATTCAGTACTTC
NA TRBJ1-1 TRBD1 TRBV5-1 CASSFGRTGSYGNTEAFF TGCGCCAGCAGCTTTGGAAGGACAGGGAGTTATGGGAACACTGAAGCTTTCTTT
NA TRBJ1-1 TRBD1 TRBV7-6 CASSPRTGPEAFF TGTGCCAGCAGCCCCCGGACAGGGCCTGAAGCTTTCTTT
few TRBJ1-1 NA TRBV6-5 CASSYSRENTEAFF TGTGCCAGCAGTTACTCTCGGGAGAACACTGAAGCTTTCTTT
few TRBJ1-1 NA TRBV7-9 CASSLAGPRGAEAFF TGTGCCAGCAGCTTAGCGGGCCCTAGGGGAGCTGAAGCTTTCTTT
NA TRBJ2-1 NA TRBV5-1 CASRGSYNEQFF TGCGCCAGCAGGGGCAGCTACAATGAGCAGTTCTTC
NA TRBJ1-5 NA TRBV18 CASSLNSGLNQPQHF TGTGCCAGCTCACTGAATTCGGGCCTCAATCAGCCCCAGCATTTT